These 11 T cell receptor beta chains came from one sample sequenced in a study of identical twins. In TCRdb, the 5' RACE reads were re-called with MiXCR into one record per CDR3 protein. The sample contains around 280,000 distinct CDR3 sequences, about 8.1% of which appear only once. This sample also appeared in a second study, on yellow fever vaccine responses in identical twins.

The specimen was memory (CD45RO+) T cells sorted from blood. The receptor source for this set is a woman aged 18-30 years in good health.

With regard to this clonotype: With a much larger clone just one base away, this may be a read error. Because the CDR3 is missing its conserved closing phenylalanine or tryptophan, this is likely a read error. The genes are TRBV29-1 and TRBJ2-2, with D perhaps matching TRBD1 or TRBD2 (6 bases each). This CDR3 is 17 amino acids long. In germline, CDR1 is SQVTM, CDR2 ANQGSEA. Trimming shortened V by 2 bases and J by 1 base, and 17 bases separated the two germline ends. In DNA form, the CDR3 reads TGCAGCGTTGAATATATAGGAGGGACACAGAACACCGGGGAGCTGTTTTCT. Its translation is CSVEYIGGTQNTGELFS.

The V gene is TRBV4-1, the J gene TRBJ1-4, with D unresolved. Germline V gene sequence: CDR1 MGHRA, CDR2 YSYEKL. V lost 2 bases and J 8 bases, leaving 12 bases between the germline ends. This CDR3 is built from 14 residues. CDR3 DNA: TGCGCCAGCAGCCAACCACATGGTCAGGAAAAACTGTTTTTT. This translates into CASSQPHGQEKLFF.

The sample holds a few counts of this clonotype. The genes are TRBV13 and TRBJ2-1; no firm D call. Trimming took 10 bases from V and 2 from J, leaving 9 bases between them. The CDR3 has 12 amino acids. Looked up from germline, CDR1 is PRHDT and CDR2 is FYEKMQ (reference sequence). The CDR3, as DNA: TGTGCCAACTCTTATCCCTACAATGAGCAGTTCTTC. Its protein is CANSYPYNEQFF.

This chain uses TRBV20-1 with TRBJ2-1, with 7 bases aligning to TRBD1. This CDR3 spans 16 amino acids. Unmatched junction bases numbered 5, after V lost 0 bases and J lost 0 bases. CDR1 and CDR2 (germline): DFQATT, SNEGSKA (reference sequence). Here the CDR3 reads CSARDWSGGSYNEQFF. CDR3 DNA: TGCAGTGCTAGAGATTGGTCAGGGGGCTCCTACAATGAGCAGTTCTTC.

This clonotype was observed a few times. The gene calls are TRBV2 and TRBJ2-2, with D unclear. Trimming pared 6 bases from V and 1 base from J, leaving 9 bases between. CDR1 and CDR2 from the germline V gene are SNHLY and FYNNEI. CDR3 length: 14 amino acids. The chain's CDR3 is CASRGGLNTGELFF. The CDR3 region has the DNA TGTGCCAGCAGGGGCGGATTGAACACCGGGGAGCTGTTTTTT.

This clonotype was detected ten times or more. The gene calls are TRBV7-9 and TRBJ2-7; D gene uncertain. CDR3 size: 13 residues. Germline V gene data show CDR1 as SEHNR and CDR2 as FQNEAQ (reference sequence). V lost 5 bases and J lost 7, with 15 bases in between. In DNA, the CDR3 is TGTGCCAGCAGCCTAAGTCACCTTTTGGAGCAGTACTTC. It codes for CASSLSHLLEQYF.

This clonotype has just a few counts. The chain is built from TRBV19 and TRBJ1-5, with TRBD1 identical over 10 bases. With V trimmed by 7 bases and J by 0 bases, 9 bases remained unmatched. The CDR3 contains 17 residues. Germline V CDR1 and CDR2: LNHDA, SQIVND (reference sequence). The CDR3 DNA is TGTGCCAGTACCCCCCCACGGACAGGGGGTAGCAATCAGCCCCAGCATTTT. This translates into CASTPPRTGGSNQPQHF.

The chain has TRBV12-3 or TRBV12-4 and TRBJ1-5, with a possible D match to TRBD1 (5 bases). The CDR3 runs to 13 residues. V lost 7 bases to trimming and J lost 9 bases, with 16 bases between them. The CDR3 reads CASTTGGTGPQHF. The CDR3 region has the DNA TGTGCCAGCACCACGGGGGGTACAGGGCCCCAGCATTTT.

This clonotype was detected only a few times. DNA for the CDR3: TGCAGTGCTAGTACCCAAGCGCGCGTTGGGACAGATACGCAGTATTTT. This encodes CSASTQARVGTDTQYF. The rearrangement joins TRBV20-1 to TRBJ2-3; D is unresolved. Looked up from germline, CDR1 is DFQATT and CDR2 is SNEGSKA (reference sequence). The CDR3 loop spans 16 amino acids. Deletions cut 3 bases from V and 3 bases from J, with 19 bases between.

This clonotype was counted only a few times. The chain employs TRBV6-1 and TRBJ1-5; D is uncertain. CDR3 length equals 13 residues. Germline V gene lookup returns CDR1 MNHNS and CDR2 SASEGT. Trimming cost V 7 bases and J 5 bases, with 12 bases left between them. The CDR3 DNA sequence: TGTGCCAGCACCCGGGAGGCGGATCAGCCCCAGCATTTT. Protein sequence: CASTREADQPQHF.

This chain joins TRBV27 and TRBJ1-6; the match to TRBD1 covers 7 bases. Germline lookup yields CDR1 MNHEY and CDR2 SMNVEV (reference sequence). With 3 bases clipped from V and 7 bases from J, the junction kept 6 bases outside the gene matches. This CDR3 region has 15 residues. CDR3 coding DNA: TGTGCCAGCAGTTTGCTTCCGACAGGGAATTCACCCCTCCACTTT. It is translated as CASSLLPTGNSPLHF.